Shown below are 21 T cell receptor beta chains from a single sample sequenced in a study of T-cell reconstitution after alpha-beta-depleted transplantation in children. Preparation of the TCRbeta library used unique molecular identifiers. TCRdb independently ran MiXCR on the PCR reads; one entry per CDR3 protein. The sample has about 420,000 distinct CDR3 sequences, 16% seen once. The starting material was PBMCs, mostly from graft donor cells, obtained 360 days after TCRalphabeta/CD19-depleted stem cell transplant. These receptors all stem from a boy under two years old who had a stem cell transplant for Wiskott-Aldrich syndrome, so the T cells may come from the graft donor.

The table lists this clonotype with a few counts. This chain joins TRBV2 and TRBJ2-2; a weak D match, TRBD1 (6 bases). V was clipped by 4 bases and J by 6 bases, with 12 bases between them. The CDR3 totals 14 residues. Germline V CDR1 and CDR2: SNHLY, FYNNEI. This CDR3 reads CASSAPRTAGELFF. The CDR3 bases are TGTGCCAGCAGTGCACCACGGACAGCCGGGGAGCTGTTTTTT.

This chain joins TRBV28 and TRBJ1-5, with D perhaps matching TRBD1 (5 bases). CDR3 length: 17 amino acids. Between the trimmed V and J ends, which lost 6 bases and 0 bases, there was a span of 18 bases. Germline values: CDR1 MDHEN, CDR2 SYDVKM. The DNA for the CDR3 is TGTGCCAGCAGCCTGACAGACTCCGGATATAGCAATCAGCCCCAGCATTTT. As protein: CASSLTDSGYSNQPQHF. Based on the CDR3 plus reference TRBV28 and TRBJ1-5, the full variable domain is DVKVTQSSRYLVKRTGEKVFLECVQDMDHENMFWYRQDPGLGLRLIYFSYDVKMKEKGDIPEGYSVSREKKERFSLILESASTNQTSMYLCASSLTDSGYSNQPQHFGDGTRLSIL.

This clonotype appeared a few times. For the CDR3, the DNA is TGCGCCAGCAGCTTGCAGGGGGCCGACACTGAAGCTTTCTTT. It codes for CASSLQGADTEAFF. The chain carries TRBV5-1 and TRBJ1-1; 8 positions agree with TRBD1. Germline CDR1 SGHRS, CDR2 YFSETQ. The CDR3 is 14 amino acids. V lost 1 base and J lost 3; bases outside the gene matches: 2.

This clonotype turned up a few times. This chain connects TRBV20-1 to TRBJ2-7; 8 positions agree with TRBD2. V shed 0 bases and J 1 base; nucleotides not matched to a gene: 5. CDR1 and CDR2 from the germline V gene are DFQATT and SNEGSKA (reference sequence). The CDR3 is 15 amino acids. The CDR3 here is CSARDRSGISYEQYF. Here the CDR3 DNA reads TGCAGTGCTAGAGATCGTAGCGGGATTTCCTACGAGCAGTACTTC.

The V call is TRBV7-2, the J call TRBJ2-7; TRBD2 agrees at 9 bases. The germline gives CDR1 SGHTA, CDR2 FQGNSA. The CDR3 totals 17 residues. V was pared by 3 bases and J by 0 bases, with 9 bases of the junction left unmatched. CDR3 region: CASSLFSGGPSSYEQYF. The CDR3 DNA follows: TGTGCCAGCAGCTTGTTTAGCGGGGGCCCAAGCTCCTACGAGCAGTACTTC.

This clonotype was found a few times. V and J are TRBV5-1 and TRBJ2-7, with D perhaps matching TRBD1 (5 bases). The CDR3 is 14 residues long. Deletions cut 0 bases from V and 4 bases from J, with 11 bases between. Germline V lookup: CDR1 SGHRS, CDR2 YFSETQ. The CDR3 DNA reads as TGCGCCAGCAGCTTGGAGGGGAATGGGTACGAGCAGTACTTC. Its protein product is CASSLEGNGYEQYF.

This clonotype is labeled medium-sized (0.01 to 0.1%). This chain links TRBV12-3 or TRBV12-4 with TRBJ1-4; D perhaps matches TRBD1 (5 bases). CDR3 size: 15 residues. Trimming cost V 3 bases and J 5 bases, with 13 bases left between them. The CDR3 is CASSLATGLNEKLFF. CDR3 DNA: TGTGCCAGCAGTTTGGCCACAGGATTAAATGAAAAACTGTTTTTT.

The CDR3 region has the DNA TGTGCCAGCAGTCGCGGAAGACTAGCGGGACTCACAGATACGCAGTATTTT. This gives the protein CASSRGRLAGLTDTQYF. The J gene is TRBJ2-3, the V gene TRBV6-1, with TRBD2 matching over 11 bases. The length of the CDR3 is 17 residues. The germline gives CDR1 MNHNS, CDR2 SASEGT. V lost 5 bases, J lost 2 bases, and 9 bases stayed unmatched.

This clonotype was detected only a few times. The chain employs TRBV5-1 and TRBJ2-2; no reliable D call. Germline CDR1 is SGHRS and CDR2 is YFSETQ. The CDR3 is 15 residues long. V lost 4 bases, J lost 4 bases, and 14 bases lay in between. CDR3 nucleotides: TGCGCCAGCAGCCATGGACGGACCCCCACCGGGGAGCTGTTTTTT. The encoded protein is CASSHGRTPTGELFF.

In this sample, this clonotype turned up a few times. The gene calls are TRBV27 and TRBJ2-2; maybe TRBD2 (6 bases). The V end lost 5 bases, the J end lost 4 bases, and 17 bases lay between the germline ends. Germline V gene data show CDR1 as MNHEY and CDR2 as SMNVEV (reference sequence). The CDR3 has 16 residues. The CDR3 region has the DNA TGTGCCAGCAGTACGGGGAGGTTCGGGGTCACCGGGGAGCTGTTTTTT. Amino acid sequence: CASSTGRFGVTGELFF.

V gene TRBV27 combines with J gene TRBJ2-4, with D possibly matching TRBD2 (6 bases). Germline V gene lookup returns CDR1 MNHEY and CDR2 SMNVEV (reference sequence). The CDR3 is made up of 16 amino acids. V lost 5 bases, J lost 0 bases, and 14 bases lay in between. The CDR3 DNA follows: TGTGCCAGCAGTCAAGGGCTGCGGGGAGCCAAAAACATTCAGTACTTC. Translated: CASSQGLRGAKNIQYF.

V usage is TRBV10-3 and J usage is TRBJ1-2; no reliable D call. The CDR3 spans 13 residues. V was cut by 10 bases and J by 6 bases, with 18 bases left in between. Germline V gene sequence: CDR1 ENHRY, CDR2 SYGVKD. CDR3 nucleotide sequence: TGTGCCACCGCCTCCAAGGCAAGCGATGGCTACACCTTC. Translating gives CATASKASDGYTF.

There are a few counts of this clonotype. The chain recombines TRBV20-1 with TRBJ1-1; 7 bases map to TRBD1. J lost 1 base, V lost 5 bases, and 4 bases had no gene match. The CDR3 runs 13 residues. The germline V gene has CDR1 DFQATT and CDR2 SNEGSKA (reference sequence). The CDR3 is CSASQGGNTEAFF. CDR3 DNA: TGCAGTGCTTCCCAGGGGGGGAACACTGAAGCTTTCTTT.

The chain carries TRBV5-5 and TRBJ2-7; 7 bases match TRBD1. V gave up 4 bases and J gave up 2 bases; unmatched junction bases: 6. The germline CDR1 and CDR2 sequences are SGHKS and YYEKEE (reference sequence). CDR3 size: 14 residues. CDR3 nucleotides: TGTGCCAGCAGCCCCTACAGGGGACCCTACGAGCAGTACTTC. Its protein is CASSPYRGPYEQYF.

The rearrangement links TRBV4-2 to TRBJ2-7; D gene ambiguous. The CDR3 is 17 amino acids. Germline loops: CDR1 LGHNA, CDR2 YNFKEQ. Deletions cut 0 bases from V and 3 bases from J, with 18 bases between. DNA for the CDR3: TGTGCCAGCAGCCAAGATTATACAATCGGTACGGGCTACGAGCAGTACTTC. It is translated as CASSQDYTIGTGYEQYF.

The rearrangement links TRBV28 to TRBJ2-1, with D possibly TRBD1 on 6 matching bases. The CDR3 totals 16 residues. V lost 4 bases to trimming and J lost 2 bases, with 15 bases between them. Germline values: CDR1 MDHEN, CDR2 SYDVKM. In nucleotides, the CDR3 is TGTGCCAGCAGTTCCTTTAGGACAGAAACCTACAATGAGCAGTTCTTC. Protein sequence: CASSSFRTETYNEQFF.

This chain joins TRBV7-2 and TRBJ2-1; weak D call: TRBD2 (5 bases). Per the germline V gene, CDR1 is SGHTA and CDR2 is FQGNSA. CDR3 length: 14 amino acids. V shed 5 bases and J shed 4 bases, with 12 bases lying between them. CDR3 coding DNA: TGTGCCAGCAGCCGAGAAACTAGATACAATGAGCAGTTCTTC. It yields the protein CASSRETRYNEQFF.

The chain couples TRBV30 to TRBJ2-5; D is perhaps TRBD2 (7 bases). Trimming removed 0 bases from V and 5 bases from J, with 16 bases in between. Germline V gives CDR1 GTSNPN, CDR2 SVGIG (reference sequence). The CDR3 totals 15 residues. The DNA of the CDR3 is TGTGCCTGGAGTGTATCGGGGGGCGCGGGGGAGACCCAGTACTTC. It specifies CAWSVSGGAGETQYF.

This chain joins TRBV20-1 and TRBJ2-7; D possibly uses TRBD1 or TRBD2 (5 bases each). Germline V gene sequence: CDR1 DFQATT, CDR2 SNEGSKA (reference sequence). Trimming took 2 bases from V and 0 from J, leaving 11 bases between them. The CDR3 runs 14 residues. The CDR3, as DNA: TGCAGTGCTAGACGTGGGGGTTACTCCTACGAGCAGTACTTC. Amino acid sequence: CSARRGGYSYEQYF.

As to this clonotype: One junction end disagrees with the germline gene, perhaps due to a read error. The chain recombines TRBV3-1 with TRBJ2-5; 7 nucleotides align to TRBD1. Germline-derived CDR1 and CDR2 are LGHDT and YNNKEL (reference sequence). The CDR3 is 14 amino acids. The CDR3 DNA is TGTGCCAGCAGCCAAGATTTGGGACAGACAGAGTTATCCTTC. Translated, it gives CASSQDLGQTELSF.

The V call is TRBV6-1, the J call TRBJ2-1; 8 positions match TRBD2. The CDR3 spans 15 residues. With 6 bases clipped from V and 4 bases from J, the junction kept 8 bases outside the gene matches. Germline V gene sequence: CDR1 MNHNS, CDR2 SASEGT. CDR3 DNA: TGTGCCAGCAGCATGAGCGGGAGAGGGTACAATGAGCAGTTCTTC. It translates to CASSMSGRGYNEQFF.